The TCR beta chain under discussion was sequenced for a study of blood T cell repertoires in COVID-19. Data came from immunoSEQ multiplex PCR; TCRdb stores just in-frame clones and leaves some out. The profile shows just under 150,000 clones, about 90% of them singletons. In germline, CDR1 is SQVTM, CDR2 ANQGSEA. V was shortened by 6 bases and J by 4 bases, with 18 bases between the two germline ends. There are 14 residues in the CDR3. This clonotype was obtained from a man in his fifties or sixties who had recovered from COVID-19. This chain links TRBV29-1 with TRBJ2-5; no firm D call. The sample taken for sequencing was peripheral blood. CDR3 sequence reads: CSVVQSPQLETQYF. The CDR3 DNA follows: TGCAGCGTGGTACAATCTCCCCAGTTAGAGACCCAGTACTTC. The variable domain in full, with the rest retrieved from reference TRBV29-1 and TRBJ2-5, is SAVISQKPSRDICQRGTSLTIQCQVDSQVTMMFWYRQQPGQSLTLIATANQGSEATYESGFVIDKFPISRPNLTFSTLTVSNMSPEDSSIYLCSVVQSPQLETQYFGPGTRLLVL.